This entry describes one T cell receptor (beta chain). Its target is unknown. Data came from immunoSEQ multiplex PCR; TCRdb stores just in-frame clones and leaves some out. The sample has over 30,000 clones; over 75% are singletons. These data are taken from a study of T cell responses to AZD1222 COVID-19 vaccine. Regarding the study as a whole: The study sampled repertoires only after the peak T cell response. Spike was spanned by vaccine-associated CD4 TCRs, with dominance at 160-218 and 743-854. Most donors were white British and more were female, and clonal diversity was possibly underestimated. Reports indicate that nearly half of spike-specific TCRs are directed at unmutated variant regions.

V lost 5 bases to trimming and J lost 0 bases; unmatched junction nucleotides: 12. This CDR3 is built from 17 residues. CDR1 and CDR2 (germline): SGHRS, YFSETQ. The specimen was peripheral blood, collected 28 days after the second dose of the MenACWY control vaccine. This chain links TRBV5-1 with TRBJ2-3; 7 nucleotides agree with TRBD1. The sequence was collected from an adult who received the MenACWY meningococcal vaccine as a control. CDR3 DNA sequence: TGCGCCAGCAGAACCGGGACAGCCCGCTCTAGCACAGATACGCAGTATTTT. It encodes CASRTGTARSSTDTQYF.